This T cell receptor beta chain stems from a study of CD8+ T cells in alopecia areata. The CDR3 has 14 amino acids. Germline-derived CDR1 and CDR2 are GTSNPN and SVGIG (reference sequence). Trimming removed 0 bases at V and 6 bases at J, with 14 bases between. cDNA serving as the sequencing template came from extracted, reverse transcribed RNA. Libraries were prepared by immunoSEQ multiplex PCR; TCRdb keeps only in-frame clonotypes and omits some of them. Of roughly 120,000 clones listed, roughly three fifths are singletons. As for treatment: oral pan-JAK inhibitor, 5-10 mg twice daily. Lesional scalp punch biopsies and peripheral blood were collected from alopecia areata patients.

This TCR was recovered from a human donor with alopecia areata. The sequencing used CD4+ T cells sorted from blood, collected at week 24, from a patient treated with tofacitinib. The chain combines TRBV30 with TRBJ1-1; the D gene is possibly TRBD1 (6 bases). CDR3 loop: CAWSVKGVSSEAFF. The DNA for the CDR3 is TGTGCCTGGAGTGTTAAGGGGGTGAGTTCTGAAGCTTTCTTT.